The 25 T cell receptor beta chains reported below all come from one sample, sequenced in a study of neurological immune-mediated disorders. MiXCR, run by TCRdb on the 5' RACE reads, gives a single entry per CDR3 protein. The data hold some 48,000 distinct CDR3 sequences, with 10% observed a single time. The sequencing sample was made of PBMCs. Source of these receptors: a middle-aged woman with HTLV-1-associated myelopathy (HAM/TSP).

This clonotype was recorded at least ten times. CDR3 sequence (DNA): TGCAGTGCTAGAGACAGGATCTTTAGCTCCTACGAGCAGTACTTC. As protein: CSARDRIFSSYEQYF. The chain uses TRBV20-1 and TRBJ2-7; no definite D call. The CDR3 runs 15 residues. CDR1 and CDR2 from the germline V gene are DFQATT and SNEGSKA (reference sequence). Trimming took off 0 bases at V and 0 bases at J, with 12 bases between the two ends.

This clonotype was recorded at least ten times. The chain carries TRBV7-2 and TRBJ1-1, with a tentative D call TRBD1 (5 bases). V lost 4 bases, J lost 5 bases, and 11 bases lay in between. The CDR3 length is 13 residues. Germline values: CDR1 SGHTA, CDR2 FQGNSA. CDR3 nucleotide sequence: TGTGCCAGCAGCTCGACAGTTTCTACTGAAGCTTTCTTT. Amino acids: CASSSTVSTEAFF.

This clonotype was recorded many times. This chain joins TRBV20-1 and TRBJ1-3, with D unresolved. The germline V and J ends were trimmed by 0 bases and 0 bases, with 15 bases remaining between them. The CDR3 sequence is 17 residues long. The germline CDR1 and CDR2 sequences are DFQATT and SNEGSKA (reference sequence). CDR3 protein: CSARDPVKTVSGNTIYF. In DNA, the CDR3 is TGCAGTGCTAGAGACCCCGTGAAAACGGTCTCTGGAAACACCATATATTTT.

This clonotype was found many times. The V and J genes are TRBV29-1 and TRBJ2-1; D gene unclear. Germline CDR1 reads SQVTM; CDR2 reads ANQGSEA. Trimming cost V 8 bases and J 10 bases, with 12 bases left between them. The CDR3 runs 10 residues. The CDR3 reads CSYGPPEQFF. The CDR3 bases are TGCAGCTACGGACCCCCGGAGCAGTTCTTC.

This clonotype was counted many times. The V gene is TRBV29-1, the J gene TRBJ1-1, with a tentative D call TRBD1 (6 bases). The length of the CDR3 is 14 residues. Trimming removed 3 bases at V and 2 bases at J, with 13 bases between. Germline CDR1 reads SQVTM; CDR2 reads ANQGSEA. The CDR3 loop is CSVEWSGDNTEAFF. CDR3 sequence (DNA): TGCAGCGTTGAGTGGTCAGGGGATAACACTGAAGCTTTCTTT.

This chain joins TRBV19 and TRBJ1-1; no firm D call. The CDR3 length is 14 residues. Looked up from germline, CDR1 is LNHDA and CDR2 is SQIVND (reference sequence). V dropped 4 bases and J dropped 1 base, with 10 bases sitting between them. The CDR3 sequence: CASSTRVGNTEAFF. The CDR3 DNA reads TGTGCCAGTAGTACCCGGGTTGGGAACACTGAAGCTTTCTTT. The entire variable domain, with the rest obtained from reference TRBV19 and TRBJ1-1, is as follows: DGGITQSPKYLFRKEGQNVTLSCEQNLNHDAMYWYRQDPGQGLRLIYYSQIVNDFQKGDIAEGYSVSREKKESFPLTVTSAQKNPTAFYLCASSTRVGNTEAFFGQGTRLTVV.

The table lists this clonotype with many counts. The gene calls are TRBV20-1 and TRBJ1-4; 7 positions match TRBD1. Germline V gene data show CDR1 as DFQATT and CDR2 as SNEGSKA (reference sequence). This CDR3 comprises 15 residues. V was pared by 3 bases and J by 0 bases, with 4 bases of the junction left unmatched. The CDR3 is CSASGTAATNEKLFF. Here the CDR3 DNA reads TGCAGTGCTAGCGGGACAGCTGCAACTAATGAAAAACTGTTTTTT.

This clonotype was picked up many times. V usage is TRBV10-3 and J usage is TRBJ2-1; unclear D gene. Germline-derived CDR1 and CDR2 are ENHRY and SYGVKD. Trimming took 11 bases from V and 6 from J, leaving 11 bases between them. This CDR3 contains 11 residues. The CDR3 loop reads CASQFSNEQFF. The CDR3 DNA reads TGTGCCTCCCAATTCAGCAATGAGCAGTTCTTC.

This clonotype was seen a few times. The chain carries TRBV4-3 and TRBJ2-1; 10 bases align to TRBD1. The CDR3 length is 18 residues. The V and J ends lost 0 bases and 4 bases, in that order; junction bases with no gene match: 9. Germline CDR1 reads LGHNA; CDR2 reads YSLEER. The CDR3 DNA sequence: TGCGCCAGCAGCCAAGACGGTGTGGGACAGGGGAAATACAATGAGCAGTTCTTC. It encodes CASSQDGVGQGKYNEQFF.

This clonotype occurred a few times. The gene calls are TRBV7-8 and TRBJ2-3; D gene uncertain. The CDR3 runs to 16 residues. From germline, CDR1 is SGHVS and CDR2 FQNEAQ. The V gene lost 5 bases and the J gene lost 3 bases, with 18 bases spanning the gap. The CDR3 sequence is CASSPLVETGTDTQYF. DNA for the CDR3: TGTGCCAGCAGCCCCCTGGTGGAGACCGGAACAGATACGCAGTATTTT.

On this clonotype itself: One junction end does not reproduce the germline sequence, and a read error may be involved. The J gene is TRBJ1-5, the V gene TRBV12-3 or TRBV12-4; 10 bases map to TRBD1. This CDR3 spans 17 amino acids. In DNA form, the CDR3 reads TGTGTCAGCAGTTCTGGCTGGACAGGGGGTGACAATCAGCCCCAGCATTTT. This sequence encodes CVSSSGWTGGDNQPQHF.

This clonotype occurred many times. The CDR3 nucleotides are TGCGCCAGCAGCCATTTGCCCGGGGGGAACACTGAAGCTTTCTTT. Amino acids: CASSHLPGGNTEAFF. The V and J genes are TRBV4-3 and TRBJ1-1; possible D gene TRBD1, 5 bases. The germline gives CDR1 LGHNA, CDR2 YSLEER. This CDR3 contains 15 residues. V shed 3 bases and J shed 1 base, with 12 bases lying between them.

V and J are TRBV20-1 and TRBJ2-5; possibly TRBD1 or TRBD2 for D (5 bases each). Germline V gives CDR1 DFQATT, CDR2 SNEGSKA (reference sequence). V was clipped by 0 bases and J by 11 bases, with 19 bases between them. The CDR3 covers 14 residues. CDR3 loop: CSARDMSGTPKQYF. CDR3 nucleotide sequence: TGCAGTGCTAGAGATATGTCCGGGACGCCAAAGCAGTACTTC.

This clonotype has a count of ten or more. The genes are TRBV3-1 and TRBJ2-3; D may be TRBD1 (6 bases). V lost 2 bases to trimming and J lost 0 bases, with 9 bases between them. From germline, CDR1 is LGHDT and CDR2 YNNKEL (reference sequence). The length of the CDR3 is 15 residues. CDR3 DNA sequence: TGTGCCAGCAGCCAAAAGGGGGTTAGCACAGATACGCAGTATTTT. It encodes CASSQKGVSTDTQYF.

Ten or more counts support this clonotype. The V call is TRBV12-3 or TRBV12-4, the J call TRBJ1-1; D not certain. The V gene lost 2 bases and the J gene lost 0 bases, with 7 bases spanning the gap. The length of the CDR3 is 14 residues. The CDR3 DNA sequence: TGTGCCAGCAGTTTAAGATCGATGAACACTGAAGCTTTCTTT. Translated, it gives CASSLRSMNTEAFF.

The rearrangement uses TRBV4-3 and TRBJ2-5; maybe TRBD2 (7 bases). Germline V gene sequence: CDR1 LGHNA, CDR2 YSLEER. The CDR3 runs 17 residues. V lost 0 bases and J lost 4, with 18 bases in between. The CDR3 sequence is CASSQDLGGAGRETQYF. The CDR3 nucleotides are TGCGCCAGCAGCCAAGACTTGGGGGGGGCGGGGAGAGAGACCCAGTACTTC.

This clonotype was seen at least ten times. This rearrangement joins TRBV18 to TRBJ2-7; D is possibly TRBD1 (5 bases). CDR3 length equals 13 residues. The V gene's germline CDR1 is KGHSH and CDR2 LQKENI. Trimming shortened V by 3 bases and J by 2 bases, and 8 bases separated the two germline ends. The CDR3 loop reads CASSPTATYEQYF. CDR3 coding DNA: TGTGCCAGCTCACCGACAGCAACCTACGAGCAGTACTTC.

This rearrangement joins TRBV30 to TRBJ2-4; TRBD2 matches 11 bases. The CDR3 loop spans 15 amino acids. Germline trimming cut 0 bases from V and 3 bases from J; bases unmatched to any gene: 1. Germline CDR1 and CDR2: GTSNPN and SVGIG (reference sequence). CDR3 nucleotides: TGTGCCTGGAGTGTGACTAGCGGGATCAAAAACATTCAGTACTTC. Amino acids: CAWSVTSGIKNIQYF.

As for this clonotype: The junction differs from germline at one of its ends, possibly a read error. The chain has TRBV25-1 and TRBJ1-1; 10 nucleotides match TRBD1. CDR1 is MGHDK, CDR2 SYGVNS, per germline. The CDR3 is 13 residues long. CDR3 amino acids: CANRTGGGTEALF. CDR3 sequence (DNA): TGTGCCAACAGGACAGGGGGAGGCACTGAAGCTTTATTT.

Many counts were recorded for this clonotype. The rearrangement joins TRBV12-3 or TRBV12-4 to TRBJ2-7; 9 bases match TRBD1. Losses at the gene ends were 5 bases for V and 5 bases for J; bases not matched to a gene: 19. The CDR3 is 18 amino acids. The CDR3 region is CASSPPTNIRDRVDEQYF. CDR3 bases: TGTGCCAGCAGTCCACCCACGAACATCCGGGACAGGGTTGACGAGCAGTACTTC.

This clonotype showed up many times. The rearrangement uses TRBV20-1 and TRBJ2-1; D remains ambiguous. Germline V lookup: CDR1 DFQATT, CDR2 SNEGSKA (reference sequence). CDR3 size: 12 residues. The V end was cut by 0 bases, the J end by 12 bases, with 12 bases between. CDR3 amino acids: CSARDFGSGQFF. DNA of the CDR3: TGCAGTGCTAGAGACTTCGGCTCAGGGCAGTTCTTC.

This clonotype was counted ten times or more. This chain joins TRBV10-3 and TRBJ2-7; possible D gene TRBD1, 6 bases. From germline, CDR1 is ENHRY and CDR2 SYGVKD. The V and J ends lost 7 bases and 5 bases respectively, with 15 bases between them. The CDR3 totals 13 residues. The CDR3 DNA reads as TGTGCCATCACCGAGGCAGGGGCGGACGAGCAGTACTTC. It encodes CAITEAGADEQYF.

This clonotype was seen ten or more times. The chain links TRBV6-5 to TRBJ2-1; 10 bases fit TRBD2. Trimming cost V 5 bases and J 8 bases; bases outside gene matches: 12. This CDR3 region has 16 residues. CDR1 is MNHEY and CDR2 is SVGAGI in the germline V gene. CDR3 sequence reads: CASSTIAGGTHYEQFF. The CDR3 DNA follows: TGTGCCAGCAGTACGATAGCGGGGGGTACCCACTATGAGCAGTTCTTC.

There are many counts of this clonotype. The rearrangement joins TRBV2 to TRBJ1-2, with no clear D. V dropped 5 bases and J dropped 3 bases, with 7 bases sitting between them. This CDR3 is 12 amino acids long. Germline V gene sequence: CDR1 SNHLY, CDR2 FYNNEI. The CDR3 bases are TGTGCCAGCAGTCACAGAGACTATGGCTACACCTTC. It encodes CASSHRDYGYTF.

This clonotype occurred many times. This chain links TRBV12-3 or TRBV12-4 with TRBJ2-3; D tentatively fits TRBD1 or TRBD2 (5 bases each). The CDR3 is 15 residues long. Trimming took off 6 bases at V and 0 bases at J, with 13 bases between the two ends. The CDR3 DNA reads TGTGCCAGCAGCCCCGGGGCCACTAGCACAGATACGCAGTATTTT. Translated, it gives CASSPGATSTDTQYF.